This T cell receptor beta chain was recovered during a study of immune characterization of retroperitoneal liposarcoma (dated by TCRdb to between 2017 and 2020). From its cysteine to its phenylalanine, the CDR3 spans 14 amino acids. CDR3 DNA is the only sequence kept; it has 42 bases, read in frame from the first base. CDR1 MNHNS and CDR2 SASEGT were looked up in the germline V gene. The method behind the library was PCR. Sequenced on a NextSeq 500. TCRdb trimmed public reads at Q25 via fastp, called clones via MiXCR and kept in-frame beta chains. Each record represents a unique CDR3 protein, reported with the most common genes and DNA among its rows. The sample yields 8,500 to 13,000 distinct CDR3 sequences; approximately 26% were counted once. The ten top clones hold 8.3% of the sample. This clonotype came up many times. Its binding antigen is unknown. One base away there is no much larger clone; base qualities are not given.

Sequencing used tumor tissue. This TCR was sampled from a male donor with retroperitoneal liposarcoma. The chain links TRBV6-1 with TRBJ2-5, and 8 junctional nucleotides match TRBD2. The J call could be wrong; TRBJ2-7 is a better fit for the DNA end. The nucleotide sequence is TGTGCCAGCACCCTCGCGGGGGCGGGGGGCGAGCAGTACTTC. Its coded protein is CASTLAGAGGEQYF.